A selection of T cell receptor beta chains follows, all from one sample in a study of cytomegalovirus exposure and HLA in healthy donors. The table came from immunoSEQ multiplex PCR; TCRdb's copy has only in-frame clones and leaves some out. Of about 72,000 clones listed, more than 75% are singletons. Sequenced: PBMCs. Source of these receptors: a man between 40 and 49 years old in good health and CMV-seronegative. The CDR3 runs from the conserved cysteine through the conserved F or W. The D gene is left open where the match is weak. Rows give clone size only sometimes, using once, few, many, or a class for an expanded clone.

CDR3 protein	CDR3 DNA	V gene	clone size	D gene	J gene
CASSASGQKQFF	TGCGCCAGCAGCGCAAGCGGACAGAAGCAGTTCTTC	TRBV5-1	.	.	TRBJ2-1
CASSPQTSGQETQYF	TGCGCCAGCAGCCCCCAAACTAGCGGGCAAGAGACCCAGTACTTC	TRBV5-1	few	TRBD2	TRBJ2-5
CASSHMRGLAGGSGANVLTF	TGCGCCAGCAGCCACATGCGGGGGCTAGCGGGGGGGTCTGGGGCCAACGTCCTGACTTTC	TRBV4-1	.	TRBD2	TRBJ2-6
CASSFSHTTNEKLFF	TGTGCCAGCAGTTTCTCACATACAACTAATGAAAAACTGTTTTTT	TRBV28	.	.	TRBJ1-4
CASSPFGQGARETQYF	TGTGCCAGCAGCCCCTTCGGACAGGGGGCAAGAGAGACCCAGTACTTC	TRBV5-6	once	TRBD1	TRBJ2-5
CASSLVSGGAAETQYF	TGTGCCAGCAGCCTAGTGAGCGGGGGGGCCGCGGAGACCCAGTACTTC	TRBV9	.	TRBD2	TRBJ2-5
CASSPQRTGGRQPQHF	TGTGCCAGCTCACCCCAAAGGACAGGGGGACGACAGCCCCAGCATTTT	TRBV18	few	TRBD1	TRBJ1-5
CASSLTSGGPNEQFF	TGTGCCAGCAGTCTGACTAGCGGGGGGCCCAATGAGCAGTTCTTC	TRBV6-5	.	TRBD2	TRBJ2-1
CASSEEGQPQHF	TGTGCCAGCAGTGAAGAGGGACAACCCCAGCATTTT	TRBV7-9	once	.	TRBJ1-5
CASSFGTGQGAHEQFF	TGTGCCAGCAGCTTCGGTACAGGACAGGGGGCTCATGAGCAGTTCTTC	TRBV11-3	.	TRBD1	TRBJ2-1
CASSLAALAASRTQYF	TGTGCCAGCAGCTTAGCGGCCCTAGCGGCCTCTCGGACCCAGTACTTC	TRBV7-2	.	TRBD2	TRBJ2-5
CASSRTSMGLNIQYF	TGTGCCAGCAGTCGGACTAGCATGGGACTCAACATTCAGTACTTC	TRBV7-9	.	TRBD2	TRBJ2-4
CASNQGGRTEAFF	TGTGCCAGCAACCAGGGGGGTCGGACTGAAGCTTTCTTT	TRBV28	.	TRBD1	TRBJ1-1
CASSAAGTAGNTIYF	TGTGCCAGCAGCGCAGCCGGGACAGCTGGAAACACCATATATTTT	TRBV9	.	TRBD1	TRBJ1-3
CAISESTPGAGWKEAFF	TGTGCCATCAGTGAGTCAACCCCTGGAGCAGGGTGGAAAGAAGCTTTCTTT	TRBV10-3	.	.	TRBJ1-1
CASSPTGLDNSPLHF	TGTGCCAGCTCACCAACAGGGTTGGATAATTCACCCCTCCACTTT	TRBV18	.	.	TRBJ1-6
CASKQGPNTEAFF	TGTGCCAGCAAACAGGGCCCGAACACTGAAGCTTTCTTT	TRBV6-6	few	.	TRBJ1-1
CASSEGTGDYEQYF	TGTGCCAGCAGTGAGGGGACAGGGGACTACGAGCAGTACTTC	TRBV6-1	.	TRBD1	TRBJ2-7
CASSERENSPLHF	TGTGCCAGCAGTGAACGGGAGAATTCACCCCTCCACTTT	TRBV6-1	.	.	TRBJ1-6
CASSSRDILSHNEQFF	TGCGCCAGCAGCTCACGGGATATCCTTTCCCACAATGAGCAGTTCTTC	TRBV5-1	.	.	TRBJ2-1
CASSPYTGTGNGYTF	TGCGCCAGCAGCCCATATACCGGGACAGGGAATGGCTACACCTTC	TRBV5-1	.	TRBD1	TRBJ1-2
CASSPWFQRAEAFF	TGTGCCAGCAGCCCCTGGTTCCAGCGGGCTGAAGCTTTCTTT	TRBV7-9	.	.	TRBJ1-1
CAISEPTGGASGGYGYTF	TGTGCCATCAGTGAGCCGACAGGGGGCGCCTCGGGCGGCTATGGCTACACCTTC	TRBV10-3	.	TRBD1	TRBJ1-2